This passage covers 7 T cell receptor beta chains from one sample sequenced in a study of T cell repertoires in ileal Crohn's disease. Time point given: inflamed ileum from the surgical specimen. The protocol was immunoSEQ multiplex PCR, while the TCRdb copy is restricted to in-frame clones and leaves out a portion. Its listing shows under 45 clones. The specimen sequenced was ileal tissue. The origin of the receptors is an adult with Crohn's disease.

The chain recombines TRBV15 with TRBJ2-3; maybe TRBD1 (5 bases). The germline gives CDR1 LNHNV, CDR2 YYDKDF (reference sequence). With 0 bases removed from V and 3 bases from J, the gap between germline ends came to 13 bases. The CDR3 runs 16 residues. CDR3: CATSRERGIGTDTQYF. The CDR3 DNA follows: TGTGCCACCAGCAGAGAAAGGGGAATAGGAACAGATACGCAGTATTTT.

J is TRBJ2-5 and V is TRBV30; unclear D gene. Germline V CDR1 and CDR2: GTSNPN, SVGIG (reference sequence). The CDR3 extends over 12 amino acids. Trimming stripped 5 bases from V and 0 bases from J, with 7 bases between. The CDR3 DNA follows: TGTGCCTGGGGGCCTAACCAAGAGACCCAGTACTTC. Its translation: CAWGPNQETQYF.

The chain is built from TRBV27 and TRBJ2-1; D is unclear. The germline V gene encodes CDR1 MNHEY and CDR2 SMNVEV (reference sequence). This CDR3 comprises 12 residues. With 6 bases removed from V and 4 bases from J, the gap between germline ends came to 7 bases. The CDR3 protein is CASREKYNEQFF. DNA for the CDR3: TGTGCCAGCAGAGAAAAGTACAATGAGCAGTTCTTC.

This chain connects TRBV6-5 to TRBJ2-1; TRBD1 matches at 9 bases. After removal of 6 bases from V and 4 bases from J, the junction contained 7 bases not matched to a gene. The CDR3 is 15 amino acids. Germline-derived CDR1 and CDR2 are MNHEY and SVGAGI. The chain's CDR3 is CASSRGQGRYNEQFF. DNA of the CDR3: TGTGCCAGCAGCCGAGGACAGGGGAGATACAATGAGCAGTTCTTC.

CDR3 amino acids: CASRPGLISNQPQHF. In DNA, the CDR3 is TGTGCCTCGAGGCCGGGGCTGATTAGCAATCAGCCCCAGCATTTT. V is TRBV2 and J is TRBJ1-5; the D gene is possibly TRBD1 (5 bases). CDR1 and CDR2 (germline): SNHLY, FYNNEI. The CDR3 length is 15 residues. V lost 11 bases, J lost 0 bases, and 17 bases lay in between.

The genes are TRBV30 and TRBJ1-1, with 8 bases fitting TRBD1. This CDR3 spans 14 amino acids. With 2 bases clipped from V and 11 bases from J, the junction kept 13 bases outside the gene matches. Germline V CDR1 and CDR2: GTSNPN, SVGIG (reference sequence). The CDR3 region has the DNA TGTGCCTGGAGTCCGAATCAGGGGGCTCTAGGGGCTTTCTTT. This translates into CAWSPNQGALGAFF. Variable domain in full (rest from reference TRBV30 and TRBJ1-1): SQTIHQWPATLVQPVGSPLSLECTVEGTSNPNLYWYRQAAGRGLQLLFYSVGIGQISSEVPQNLSASRPQDRQFILSSKKLLLSDSGFYLCAWSPNQGALGAFFGQGTRLTVV.

V usage is TRBV7-2 and J usage is TRBJ1-1, with D unclear. CDR1 and CDR2 from the germline V gene are SGHTA and FQGNSA. Trimming left V 5 bases short and J 6 bases short, with 16 bases between. This CDR3 contains 14 residues. CDR3 nucleotides: TGTGCCAGCAGCGCTCAGACATCCCAGCCTGAAGCTTTCTTT. The encoded protein is CASSAQTSQPEAFF. Full variable domain (outside the CDR3, taken from reference TRBV7-2 and TRBJ1-1): GAGVSQSPSNKVTEKGKDVELRCDPISGHTALYWYRQSLGQGLEFLIYFQGNSAPDKSGLPSDRFSAERTGGSVSTLTIQRTQQEDSAVYLCASSAQTSQPEAFFGQGTRLTVV.